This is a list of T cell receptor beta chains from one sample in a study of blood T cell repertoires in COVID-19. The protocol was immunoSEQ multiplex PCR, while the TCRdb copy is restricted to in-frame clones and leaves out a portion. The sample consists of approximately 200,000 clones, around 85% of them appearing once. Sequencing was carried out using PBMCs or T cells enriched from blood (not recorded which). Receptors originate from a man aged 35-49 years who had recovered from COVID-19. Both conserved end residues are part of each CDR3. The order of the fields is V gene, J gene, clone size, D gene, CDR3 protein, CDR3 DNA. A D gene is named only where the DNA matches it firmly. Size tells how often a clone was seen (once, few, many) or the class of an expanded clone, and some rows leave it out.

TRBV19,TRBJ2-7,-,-,CASSIVFWAGESGEQYF,TGTGCCAGTAGTATAGTTTTTTGGGCCGGGGAGTCGGGAGAGCAGTACTTC
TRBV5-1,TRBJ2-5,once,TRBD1,CASSPTSRGTGGTQYF,TGCGCCAGCAGCCCGACATCCCGCGGGACAGGAGGGACCCAGTACTTC
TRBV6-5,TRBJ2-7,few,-,CASSLDSRPYEQYF,TGTGCCAGCAGTTTGGACAGCCGACCCTACGAGCAGTACTTC
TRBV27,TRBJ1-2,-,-,CASSYGRSRWNGYTF,TGTGCCAGCAGTTACGGGAGGTCCCGATGGAATGGCTACACCTTC
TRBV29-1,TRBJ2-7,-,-,CSVELTGNTYEQYF,TGCAGCGTTGAACTCACAGGGAATACCTACGAGCAGTACTTC
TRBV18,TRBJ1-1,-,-,CASSPTFGQEAFF,TGTGCCAGCTCACCAACCTTCGGACAGGAAGCTTTCTTT
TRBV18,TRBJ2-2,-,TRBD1,CASSQDRANTGELFF,TGTGCCAGCTCACAGGACAGGGCGAACACCGGGGAGCTGTTTTTT
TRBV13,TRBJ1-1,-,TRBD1,CASSLADRDTEAFF,TGTGCCAGCAGCTTAGCTGACAGGGACACTGAAGCTTTCTTT
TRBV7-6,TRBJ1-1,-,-,CASSLGQQNTEAFF,TGTGCCAGCAGCCTCGGACAGCAGAACACTGAAGCTTTCTTT
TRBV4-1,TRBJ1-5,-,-,CASSQGHLSNQPQHF,TGCGCCAGCAGCCAAGGGCACCTTAGCAATCAGCCCCAGCATTTT
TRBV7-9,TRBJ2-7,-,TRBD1,CASSKRTGGTKSSYEQYF,TGTGCCAGCAGCAAAAGGACAGGCGGAACTAAAAGCTCCTACGAGCAGTACTTC
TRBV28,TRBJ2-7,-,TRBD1,CASSSRQGEDF,TGTGCCAGCAGTTCCCGACAGGGGGAGGACTTC
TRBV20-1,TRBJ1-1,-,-,CSATWGSGAFF,TGCAGTGCCACGTGGGGCAGTGGAGCTTTCTTT
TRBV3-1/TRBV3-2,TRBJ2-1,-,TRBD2,CASSPGTSANEQFF,TGTGCCAGCAGCCCCGGGACTAGCGCGAATGAGCAGTTCTTC
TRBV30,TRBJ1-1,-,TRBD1,CARRGQVNTEAFF,TGTGCCCGCAGGGGGCAGGTGAACACTGAAGCTTTCTTT
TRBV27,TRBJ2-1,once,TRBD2,CASSLSGTSGSGNEQFF,TGTGCCAGCAGTCTTTCCGGGACTAGCGGGAGTGGCAATGAGCAGTTCTTC
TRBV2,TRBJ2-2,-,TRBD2,CASKQAGGTGELFF,TGTGCCAGCAAACAAGCGGGGGGCACCGGGGAGCTGTTTTTT